This T cell receptor (beta chain) is drawn from a study of blood T cell repertoires in COVID-19. CDR1 and CDR2 (germline): SGHTA, FQGNSA. V was shortened by 4 bases and J by 6 bases, with 13 bases between the two germline ends. The CDR3 loop spans 14 amino acids. Sequencing was performed with immunoSEQ multiplex PCR; in TCRdb, only in-frame clones are kept and a portion is missing. Here the sample spans about 130,000 clones, approximately 90% being singletons. Sequencing was carried out using peripheral blood. This receptor was obtained from a man aged 55-75 years with COVID-19, enrolled during active disease. The rearrangement links TRBV7-2 to TRBJ2-1; weak D call: TRBD1 (6 bases). The CDR3 DNA reads as TGTGCCAGCAGCTCGGTAGGGGGTGGCAATGAGCAGTTCTTC. Protein product: CASSSVGGGNEQFF.